One sample yielded the 2 T cell receptor beta chains listed below, sequenced in a study of blood T cell repertoires in COVID-19. Data came from immunoSEQ multiplex PCR; TCRdb stores just in-frame clones and leaves some out. The sample includes some 83,000 clones, around 90% of them seen just once. Sample: peripheral blood. The receptor set was obtained from a woman older than 75 with active or convalescent COVID-19.

V is TRBV6-5 and J is TRBJ2-1; tentative D call: TRBD1 (5 bases). In germline, CDR1 is MNHEY, CDR2 SVGAGI. The CDR3 runs 12 residues. With 7 bases removed from V and 9 bases from J, the gap between germline ends came to 13 bases. The CDR3 DNA reads TGTGCCAGCAAGGCCCCAGGGCGTGAGCAGTTCTTC. Amino acid sequence: CASKAPGREQFF.

The V call is TRBV28, the J call TRBJ2-7; maybe TRBD1 (6 bases). Germline loops: CDR1 MDHEN, CDR2 SYDVKM. The V and J ends lost 5 bases and 6 bases respectively, with 11 bases between them. There are 12 residues in the CDR3. This CDR3 reads CASSETGSEQYF. The CDR3, as DNA: TGTGCCAGCAGTGAAACAGGGTCCGAGCAGTACTTC.